A selection of T cell receptor beta chains follows, all from one sample in a study of T cells in Graves' hyperthyroidism and ophthalmopathy. A single record per CDR3 protein comes from TCRdb applying MiXCR to the multiplex PCR reads. The sample consists of 300,000 to 450,000 distinct CDR3 sequences, less than 20% of them appearing once. Sequencing was carried out using blood. The source of these receptors is a man aged 18 to 35 with Graves' ophthalmopathy. The CDR3 runs from the conserved cysteine through the conserved F or W. Each record gives: V gene, J gene, CDR3 protein.

TRBV28,TRBJ2-3,CASSPRGQGWDTDTQYF
TRBV9,TRBJ1-5,CASSSGALSNQPQHF
TRBV3-1,TRBJ1-3,CASSYITGAGNTIYF
TRBV5-1,TRBJ2-5,CASSSEGGGETQYF
TRBV3-1,TRBJ2-7,CASSRGTSGGFSYEQYF
TRBV6-9,TRBJ2-3,CANTWFRRGAPDTQYF
TRBV4-1,TRBJ2-2,CASSQGQGPNTGELFF
TRBV28,TRBJ1-6,CASRGGGGFDSPLHF
TRBV9,TRBJ1-6,CASSEQGLQNSPLHF
TRBV2,TRBJ2-7,CASSEAGWDRTYEQYF
TRBV9,TRBJ2-6,CASSVFPSGANVLTF
TRBV5-1,TRBJ2-2,CASSFRTGNTGELFF
TRBV2,TRBJ2-7,CASRTQGFYEQYF
TRBV28,TRBJ2-3,CASSSPRAGATDTQYF
TRBV12-3/TRBV12-4,TRBJ2-5,CASSSTGFQETQYF
TRBV5-1,TRBJ2-3,CASSSFNRVEADTQYF
TRBV5-4,TRBJ2-1,CASSPDQGKSYNEQFF
TRBV13,TRBJ2-7,CASSLDGTDYEQYF
TRBV20-1,TRBJ2-3,CSATGTGGSTDTDTQYF
TRBV5-1,TRBJ1-1,CASSLEFRGVEAFF
TRBV3-1,TRBJ1-5,CASSQGQQPQHF
TRBV4-1,TRBJ2-3,CASSQRQAGGVVADTQYF
TRBV12-3/TRBV12-4,TRBJ2-5,CASSLAQLAGVYF
TRBV6-1,TRBJ2-7,CASSPRIAYEQYF
TRBV27,TRBJ2-7,CASSLTGPSYEQYF
TRBV11-2,TRBJ2-2,CASSQGGYNGELFF
TRBV11-2,TRBJ2-2,CASSLMGPITGELFF
TRBV12-3/TRBV12-4,TRBJ2-7,CASSLHQHYEQYF
TRBV28,TRBJ1-2,CASSFGTPGNYGYTF
TRBV6-2/TRBV6-3,TRBJ2-3,CASRPTSGGGQADTQYF
TRBV12-3/TRBV12-4,TRBJ1-1,CASTRDRAVTEAFF
TRBV4-1,TRBJ2-3,CASSQPSDTQYF
TRBV13,TRBJ2-2,CASSLGKGELFF
TRBV7-9,TRBJ1-3,CASSSPSGNTIYF
TRBV6-1,TRBJ2-2,CASSDRTGVTGELFF
TRBV7-2,TRBJ2-4,CASSLEGLADSKNIQYF
TRBV3-1,TRBJ1-3,CASSQDLARTSGNTIYF
TRBV3-1,TRBJ2-2,CASSFRGLDTGELFF
TRBV9,TRBJ1-2,CASSGGSPRGYGYTF
TRBV5-8,TRBJ1-1,CASSMDRTNTEAFF
TRBV3-1,TRBJ2-5,CASSQAGTGETQYF
TRBV5-1,TRBJ1-1,CASSFWMDTEAFF
TRBV18,TRBJ1-1,CASATGVNTEAFF
TRBV24-1,TRBJ2-7,CATSDKGQGYEQYF
TRBV10-3,TRBJ1-3,CAISELGRSSGNTIYF
TRBV12-3/TRBV12-4,TRBJ1-2,CASSQDRQVEGYTF
TRBV20-1,TRBJ2-3,CSASADTQYF
TRBV3-1,TRBJ2-1,CASSLGLAGGSNEQFF
TRBV3-1,TRBJ2-1,CASSHDDGEQFF
TRBV4-1,TRBJ2-1,CASSQRTSGGDEQFF
TRBV5-6,TRBJ2-7,CASSLFGGPIEQYF
TRBV9,TRBJ2-1,CASAGGGAYNEQFF
TRBV29-1,TRBJ2-1,CSVVLAGGIFHFF